The clone carrying this T cell receptor beta chain was picked up many times. The sample comes from a study of neurological immune-mediated disorders. The cDNA was generated by 5'RACE with 10-nucleotide random UMIs. TCRdb ran MiXCR on the 5' RACE reads and lists one entry per CDR3 protein. The data show about 46,000 distinct CDR3 sequences, roughly 2% seen once. The TCR sequence derives from a woman in her 40s with multiple sclerosis. Material: PBMCs.

This CDR3 is CSVEDDTVNTEAFF. The CDR3 coding sequence is TGCAGCGTTGAAGATGATACAGTGAACACTGAAGCTTTCTTT. This chain connects TRBV29-1 to TRBJ1-1; D gene uncertain. CDR1 and CDR2 from the germline V gene are SQVTM and ANQGSEA. CDR3 length: 14 residues. Trimming took 0 bases from V and 0 from J, leaving 8 bases between them.